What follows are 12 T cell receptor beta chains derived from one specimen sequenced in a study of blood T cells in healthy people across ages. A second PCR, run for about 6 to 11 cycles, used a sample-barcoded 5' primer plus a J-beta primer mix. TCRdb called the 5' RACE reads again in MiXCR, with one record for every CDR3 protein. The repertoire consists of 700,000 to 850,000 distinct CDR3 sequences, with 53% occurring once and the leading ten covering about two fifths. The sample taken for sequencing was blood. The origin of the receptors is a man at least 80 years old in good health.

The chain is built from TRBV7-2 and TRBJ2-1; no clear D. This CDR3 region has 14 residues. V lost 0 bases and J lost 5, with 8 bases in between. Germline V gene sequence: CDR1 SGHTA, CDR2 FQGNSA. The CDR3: CASSLARFDNEQFF. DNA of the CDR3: TGTGCCAGCAGCTTAGCGAGGTTTGACAATGAGCAGTTCTTC.

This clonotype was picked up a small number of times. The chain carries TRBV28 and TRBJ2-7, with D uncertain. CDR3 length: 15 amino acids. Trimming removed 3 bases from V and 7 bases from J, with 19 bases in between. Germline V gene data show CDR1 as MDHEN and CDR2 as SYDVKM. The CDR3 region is CASSLFRVSPREQYF. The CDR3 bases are TGTGCCAGCAGTTTGTTTAGGGTTTCCCCCAGGGAGCAGTACTTC. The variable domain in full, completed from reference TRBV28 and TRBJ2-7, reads DVKVTQSSRYLVKRTGEKVFLECVQDMDHENMFWYRQDPGLGLRLIYFSYDVKMKEKGDIPEGYSVSREKKERFSLILESASTNQTSMYLCASSLFRVSPREQYFGPGTRLTVT.

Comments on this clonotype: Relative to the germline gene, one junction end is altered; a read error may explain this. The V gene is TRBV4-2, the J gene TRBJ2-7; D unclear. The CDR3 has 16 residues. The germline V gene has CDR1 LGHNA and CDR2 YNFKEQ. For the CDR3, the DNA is TGTGCCGGCAGCCAAGATGGGTCAGCGCTTTACTACGAGCAGTACTTC. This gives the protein CAGSQDGSALYYEQYF.

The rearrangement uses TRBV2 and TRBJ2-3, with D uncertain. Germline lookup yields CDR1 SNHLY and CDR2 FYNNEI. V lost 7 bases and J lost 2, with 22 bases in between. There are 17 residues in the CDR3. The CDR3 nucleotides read TGTGCCAGCAACGAGAAGGCGGCAGCCCGAAACACAGATACGCAGTATTTT. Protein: CASNEKAAARNTDTQYF. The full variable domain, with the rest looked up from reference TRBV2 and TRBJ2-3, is EPEVTQTPSHQVTQMGQEVILRCVPISNHLYFYWYRQILGQKVEFLVSFYNNEISEKSEIFDDQFSVERPDGSNFTLKIRSTKLEDSAMYFCASNEKAAARNTDTQYFGPGTRLTVL.

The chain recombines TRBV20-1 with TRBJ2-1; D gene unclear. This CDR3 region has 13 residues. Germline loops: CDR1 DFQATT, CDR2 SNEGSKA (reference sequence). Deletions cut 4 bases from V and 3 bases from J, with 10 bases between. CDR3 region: CSAMGGNYNEQFF. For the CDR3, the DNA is TGCAGTGCTATGGGCGGAAACTACAATGAGCAGTTCTTC.

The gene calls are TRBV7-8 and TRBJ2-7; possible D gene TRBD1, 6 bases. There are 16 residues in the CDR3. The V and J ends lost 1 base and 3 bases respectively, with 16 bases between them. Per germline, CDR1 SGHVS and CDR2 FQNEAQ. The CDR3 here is CASSLGWLAGVYEQYF. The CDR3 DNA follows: TGTGCCAGCAGCTTAGGGTGGCTAGCAGGGGTCTACGAGCAGTACTTC. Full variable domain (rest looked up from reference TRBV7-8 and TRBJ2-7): GAGVSQSPRYKVAKRGQDVALRCDPISGHVSLFWYQQALGQGPEFLTYFQNEAQLDKSGLPSDRFFAERPEGSVSTLKIQRTQQEDSAVYLCASSLGWLAGVYEQYFGPGTRLTVT.

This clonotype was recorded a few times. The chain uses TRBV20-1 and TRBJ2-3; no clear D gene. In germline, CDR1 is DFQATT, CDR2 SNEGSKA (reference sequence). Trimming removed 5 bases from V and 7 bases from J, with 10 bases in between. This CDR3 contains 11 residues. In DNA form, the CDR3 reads TGCAGTGCTTCGGAAGCGCATACGCAGTATTTT. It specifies CSASEAHTQYF.

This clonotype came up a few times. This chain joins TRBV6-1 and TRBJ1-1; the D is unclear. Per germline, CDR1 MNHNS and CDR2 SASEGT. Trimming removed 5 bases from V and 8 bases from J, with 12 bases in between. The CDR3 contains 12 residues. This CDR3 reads CASSLELGEAFF. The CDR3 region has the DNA TGTGCCAGCAGTCTCGAACTGGGGGAAGCTTTCTTT.

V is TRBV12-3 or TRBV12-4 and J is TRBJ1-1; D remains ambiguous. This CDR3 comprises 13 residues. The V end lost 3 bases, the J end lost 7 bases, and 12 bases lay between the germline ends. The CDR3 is CASSLERAHEAFF. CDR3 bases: TGTGCCAGCAGTTTGGAAAGGGCACATGAAGCTTTCTTT.

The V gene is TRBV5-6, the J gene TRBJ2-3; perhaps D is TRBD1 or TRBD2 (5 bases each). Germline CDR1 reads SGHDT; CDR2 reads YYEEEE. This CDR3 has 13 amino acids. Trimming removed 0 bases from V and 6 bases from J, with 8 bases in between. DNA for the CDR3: TGTGCCAGCAGCTTGGCCGAGGGGGATACGCAGTATTTT. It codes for CASSLAEGDTQYF. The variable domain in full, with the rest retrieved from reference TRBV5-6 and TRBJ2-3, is DAGVTQSPTHLIKTRGQQVTLRCSPKSGHDTVSWYQQALGQGPQFIFQYYEEEERQRGNFPDRFSGHQFPNYSSELNVNALLLGDSALYLCASSLAEGDTQYFGPGTRLTVL.

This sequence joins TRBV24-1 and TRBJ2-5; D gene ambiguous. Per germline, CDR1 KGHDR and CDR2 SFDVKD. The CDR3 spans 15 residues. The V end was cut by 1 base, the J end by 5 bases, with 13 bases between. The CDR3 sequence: CATSDLGQGRETQYF. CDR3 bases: TGTGCCACCAGTGATTTAGGGCAAGGACGGGAGACCCAGTACTTC.

The CDR3 is CASRLEQGASLLHF. DNA for the CDR3: TGTGCCAGCAGGTTGGAGCAGGGGGCAAGTCTCCTCCACTTT. The V and J genes are TRBV12-3 or TRBV12-4 and TRBJ1-6, with TRBD1 identical over 8 bases. Germline trimming cut 6 bases from V and 15 bases from J; bases unmatched to any gene: 13. This CDR3 is built from 14 residues.